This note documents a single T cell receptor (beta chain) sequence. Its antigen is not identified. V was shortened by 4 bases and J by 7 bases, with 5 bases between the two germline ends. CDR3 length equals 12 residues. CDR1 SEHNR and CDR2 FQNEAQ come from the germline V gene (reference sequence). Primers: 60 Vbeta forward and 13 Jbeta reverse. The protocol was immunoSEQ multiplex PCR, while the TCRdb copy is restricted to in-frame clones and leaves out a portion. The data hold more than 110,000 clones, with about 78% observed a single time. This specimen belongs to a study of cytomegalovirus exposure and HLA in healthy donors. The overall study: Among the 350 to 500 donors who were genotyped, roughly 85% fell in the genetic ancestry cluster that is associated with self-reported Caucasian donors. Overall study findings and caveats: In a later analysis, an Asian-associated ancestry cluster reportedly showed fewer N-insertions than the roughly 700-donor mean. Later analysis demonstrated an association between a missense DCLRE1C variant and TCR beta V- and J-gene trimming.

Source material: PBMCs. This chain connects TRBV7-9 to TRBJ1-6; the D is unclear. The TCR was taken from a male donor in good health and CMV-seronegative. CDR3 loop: CASSSGNSPLHF. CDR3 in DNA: TGTGCCAGCAGCTCGGGGAATTCACCCCTCCACTTT.